This entry lists 3 T cell receptor beta chains sequenced from one sample in a study of identical twins. From the 5' RACE reads, TCRdb called clonotypes with MiXCR, one entry per CDR3 protein. The sample lists approximately 230,000 distinct CDR3 sequences, roughly 7.1% occurring once. This sample was shared with a second study, whose subject was T cells expressing NK-cell markers.

Sequenced sample: CD8+ T cells sorted from blood. The source of these receptors is a woman under 30 in good health.

This clonotype was recorded many times. CDR3 residues: CASMILGVTDTQYF. DNA of the CDR3: TGTGCCAGCATGATTCTGGGCGTTACAGATACGCAGTATTTT. The chain has TRBV7-8 and TRBJ2-3; unclear D gene. This CDR3 is 14 amino acids long. Germline loops: CDR1 SGHVS, CDR2 FQNEAQ. With 7 bases removed from V and 3 bases from J, the gap between germline ends came to 14 bases.

A few counts support this clonotype. The CDR3: CASPAGGFHSYEQYF. The CDR3 coding sequence is TGTGCCAGTCCAGCCGGGGGGTTTCACTCCTACGAGCAGTACTTC. The V gene is TRBV19, the J gene TRBJ2-7; TRBD2 matches 7 bases. Looked up from germline, CDR1 is LNHDA and CDR2 is SQIVND (reference sequence). This CDR3 region has 15 residues. V lost 8 bases, J lost 0 bases, and 10 bases stayed unmatched.

This clonotype has more than one count but fewer than ten. The chain uses TRBV7-8 and TRBJ1-1; D unresolved. Germline V lookup: CDR1 SGHVS, CDR2 FQNEAQ. The ends were cut back, 1 base at V and 12 bases at J, with 12 bases in the middle. The CDR3 length is 12 residues. The CDR3 loop is CASSLGSQESFF. The CDR3 region has the DNA TGTGCCAGCAGCTTAGGAAGTCAAGAATCTTTCTTT.